A selection of T cell receptor beta chains follows, all from one sample in a study of T cell repertoires in cytomegalovirus infection. TCRdb processed the reads anew with MiXCR; each CDR3 protein has one entry. Among about 920,000 distinct CDR3 sequences listed, approximately 32% were seen once. No cognate antigen is known for these TCRs. The sample in question was cultured CD8+ T cells from PBMCs, obtained from culture after CMV antigen stimulation. The receptors were gathered from a human donor in good health (CMV status not recorded). Some clones in this sample may be carry-over from other donors' samples. CDR3s include the opening cysteine and the closing phenylalanine or tryptophan. A D gene is named only where the DNA matches it firmly. Expanded clones get a size class; other rows say once, few or many, or leave the size out.

length | J | size | V | D | DNA | CDR3
16 | TRBJ2-5 | few | TRBV10-3 | TRBD1 | TGTGCCATCAGTGACCCCGGACAGGAAATGCAAGAGACCCAGTACTTC | CAISDPGQEMQETQYF
15 | TRBJ1-4 | - | TRBV28 | - | TGTGCCAGCAGTTTTTGGGGGTCGGCTAATGAAAAACTGTTTTTT | CASSFWGSANEKLFF
16 | TRBJ1-2 | - | TRBV19 | - | TGTGCCAGTAAGGAAGCCCAAGGACAGCTGCACTATGGCTACACCTTC | CASKEAQGQLHYGYTF
15 | TRBJ2-3 | - | TRBV19 | TRBD2 | TGTGCCAGTAGCGCCCAGCGGGGGGTCACAGATACGCAGTATTTT | CASSAQRGVTDTQYF
15 | TRBJ1-2 | - | TRBV4-3 | - | TGCGCCAGCAGCCAGGGACCGCTGGGGAACTATGGCTACACCTTC | CASSQGPLGNYGYTF
15 | TRBJ2-1 | - | TRBV2 | TRBD2 | TGTGCCAGCAGTTGGACTAGCGGGGTTGGTAATGAGCAGTTCTTC | CASSWTSGVGNEQFF
15 | TRBJ2-3 | - | TRBV15 | - | TGTGCCACCAGCAGAGAACCCCGTCCCGCAGATACGCAGTATTTT | CATSREPRPADTQYF
13 | TRBJ1-5 | few | TRBV6-1 | - | TGTGCCAGCAGTTTCGGACGGGATCAGCCCCAGCATTTT | CASSFGRDQPQHF
19 | TRBJ2-1 | - | TRBV7-9 | TRBD1 | TGTGCCAGCAGCTTACCCCGGACAGGGGGCGCGGGGTCCTACAATGAGCAGTTCTTC | CASSLPRTGGAGSYNEQFF
18 | TRBJ1-2 | - | TRBV7-6 | TRBD1 | TGTGCCAACAGCTTAGAGGGACAGGGCCTTCTCGTTAGATATGGCTACACCTTC | CANSLEGQGLLVRYGYTF
15 | TRBJ2-2 | many | TRBV7-7 | - | TGTGCTAGCAGCTTAGACCTCATGAACACCGGGGAGCTGTTTTTT | CASSLDLMNTGELFF
14 | TRBJ1-4 | many | TRBV7-6 | - | TGTGCCAGCAGCTTACGTGAATACAATGAAAAACTGTTTTTT | CASSLREYNEKLFF
18 | TRBJ2-1 | few | TRBV10-1 | TRBD2 | TGCGCCAGCAGTGAGCCTTTAATGGGGGGGGTGTCCTACAATGAGCAGTTCTTC | CASSEPLMGGVSYNEQFF
11 | TRBJ1-1 | - | TRBV10-3 | - | TGTGCCATCTCAATGAACACTGAAGCTTTCTTT | CAISMNTEAFF
15 | TRBJ2-3 | many | TRBV7-7 | - | TGTGCTAGCAGCTTGACGTCCGCGAGCACAGATACGCAGTATTTT | CASSLTSASTDTQYF